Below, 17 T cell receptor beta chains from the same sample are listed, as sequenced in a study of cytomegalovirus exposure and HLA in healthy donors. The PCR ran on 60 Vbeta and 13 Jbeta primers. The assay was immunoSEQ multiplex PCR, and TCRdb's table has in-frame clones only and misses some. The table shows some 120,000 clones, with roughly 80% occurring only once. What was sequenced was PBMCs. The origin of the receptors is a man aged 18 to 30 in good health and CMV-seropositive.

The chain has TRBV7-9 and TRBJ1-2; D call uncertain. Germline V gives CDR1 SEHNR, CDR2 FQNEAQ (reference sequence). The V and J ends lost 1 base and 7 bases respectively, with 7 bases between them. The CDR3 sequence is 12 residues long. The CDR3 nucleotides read TGTGCCAGCAGCTTAGGGGCTGTTGGCTACACCTTC. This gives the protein CASSLGAVGYTF.

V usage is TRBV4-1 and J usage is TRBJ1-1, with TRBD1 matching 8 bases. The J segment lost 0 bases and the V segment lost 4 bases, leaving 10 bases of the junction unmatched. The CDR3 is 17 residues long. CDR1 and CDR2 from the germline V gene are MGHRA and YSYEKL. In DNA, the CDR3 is TGCGCCAGCAGCCCCTGCCCGACAGGGGCGGTGAACACTGAAGCTTTCTTT. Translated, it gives CASSPCPTGAVNTEAFF.

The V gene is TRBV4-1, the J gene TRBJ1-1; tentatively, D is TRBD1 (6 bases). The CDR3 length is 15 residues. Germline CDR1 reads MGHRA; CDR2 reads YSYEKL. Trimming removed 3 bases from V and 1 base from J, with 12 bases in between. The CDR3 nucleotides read TGCGCCAGCAGCCACGAGACAGGAGGGAACACTGAAGCTTTCTTT. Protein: CASSHETGGNTEAFF.

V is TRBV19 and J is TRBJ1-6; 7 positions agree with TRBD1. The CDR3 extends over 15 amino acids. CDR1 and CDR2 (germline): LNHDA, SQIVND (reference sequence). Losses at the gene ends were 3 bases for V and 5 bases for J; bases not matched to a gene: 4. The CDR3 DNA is TGTGCCAGTAGTATGCAACAGGGGAATAATTCACCCCTCCACTTT. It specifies CASSMQQGNNSPLHF.

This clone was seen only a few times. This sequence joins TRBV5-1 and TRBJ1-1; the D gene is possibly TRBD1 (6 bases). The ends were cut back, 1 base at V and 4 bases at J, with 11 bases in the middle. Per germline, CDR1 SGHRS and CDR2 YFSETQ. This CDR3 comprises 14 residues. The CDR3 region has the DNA TGCGCCAGCAGCTTGTCCAGGGGTTCCACTGAAGCTTTCTTT. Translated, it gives CASSLSRGSTEAFF.

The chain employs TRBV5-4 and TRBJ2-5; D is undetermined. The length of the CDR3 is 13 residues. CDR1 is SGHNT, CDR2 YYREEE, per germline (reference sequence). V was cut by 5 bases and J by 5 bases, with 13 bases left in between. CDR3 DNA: TGTGCCAGCAGTCCGCAGGTTTCTGAGACCCAGTACTTC. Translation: CASSPQVSETQYF.

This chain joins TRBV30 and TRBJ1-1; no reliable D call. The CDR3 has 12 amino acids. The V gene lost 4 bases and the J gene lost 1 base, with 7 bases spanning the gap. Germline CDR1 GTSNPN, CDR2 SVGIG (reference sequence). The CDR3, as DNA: TGTGCCTGGACAGGAGGGAACACTGAAGCTTTCTTT. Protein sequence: CAWTGGNTEAFF.

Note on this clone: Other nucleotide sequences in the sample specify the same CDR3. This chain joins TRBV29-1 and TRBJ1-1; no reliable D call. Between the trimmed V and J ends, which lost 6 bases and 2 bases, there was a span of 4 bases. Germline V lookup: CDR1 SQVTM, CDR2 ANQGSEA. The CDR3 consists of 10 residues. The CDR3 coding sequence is TGCAGCGTCGTCAACACTGAAGCTTTCTTT. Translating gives CSVVNTEAFF.

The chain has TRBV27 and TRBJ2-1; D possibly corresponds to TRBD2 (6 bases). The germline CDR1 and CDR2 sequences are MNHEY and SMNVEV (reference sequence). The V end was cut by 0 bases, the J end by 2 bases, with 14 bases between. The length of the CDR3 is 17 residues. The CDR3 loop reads CASSLSAGGATYNEQFF. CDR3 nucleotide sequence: TGTGCCAGCAGTTTATCGGCCGGAGGGGCGACCTACAATGAGCAGTTCTTC.

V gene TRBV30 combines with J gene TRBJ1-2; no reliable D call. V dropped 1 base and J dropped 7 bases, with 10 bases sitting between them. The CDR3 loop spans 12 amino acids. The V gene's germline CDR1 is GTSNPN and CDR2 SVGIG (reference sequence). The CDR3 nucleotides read TGTGCCTGGAGTGAAGCGGTGTTTGGCTACACCTTC. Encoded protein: CAWSEAVFGYTF. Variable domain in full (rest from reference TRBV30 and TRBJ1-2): SQTIHQWPATLVQPVGSPLSLECTVEGTSNPNLYWYRQAAGRGLQLLFYSVGIGQISSEVPQNLSASRPQDRQFILSSKKLLLSDSGFYLCAWSEAVFGYTFGSGTRLTVV.

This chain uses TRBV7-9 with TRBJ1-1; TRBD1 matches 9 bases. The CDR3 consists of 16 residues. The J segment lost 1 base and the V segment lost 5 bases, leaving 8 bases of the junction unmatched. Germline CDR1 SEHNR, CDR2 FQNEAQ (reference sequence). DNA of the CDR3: TGTGCCAGCAGCCCCGGGACAGGGAAGGGGAACACTGAAGCTTTCTTT. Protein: CASSPGTGKGNTEAFF.

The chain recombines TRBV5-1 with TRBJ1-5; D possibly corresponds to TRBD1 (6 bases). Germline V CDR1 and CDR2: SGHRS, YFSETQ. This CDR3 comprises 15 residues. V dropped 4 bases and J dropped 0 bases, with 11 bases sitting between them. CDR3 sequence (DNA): TGCGCCAGCAGCCAGGGGACAAATAGCAATCAGCCCCAGCATTTT. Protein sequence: CASSQGTNSNQPQHF. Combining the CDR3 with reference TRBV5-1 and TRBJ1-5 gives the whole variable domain KAGVTQTPRYLIKTRGQQVTLSCSPISGHRSVSWYQQTPGQGLQFLFEYFSETQRNKGNFPGRFSGRQFSNSRSEMNVSTLELGDSALYLCASSQGTNSNQPQHFGDGTRLSIL.

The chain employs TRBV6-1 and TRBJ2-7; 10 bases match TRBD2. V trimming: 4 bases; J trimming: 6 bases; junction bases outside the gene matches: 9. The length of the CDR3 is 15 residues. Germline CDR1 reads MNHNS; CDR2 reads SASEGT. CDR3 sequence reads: CASSVPAGGPGEQYF. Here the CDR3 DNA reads TGTGCCAGCAGTGTACCAGCGGGGGGGCCGGGCGAGCAGTACTTC.

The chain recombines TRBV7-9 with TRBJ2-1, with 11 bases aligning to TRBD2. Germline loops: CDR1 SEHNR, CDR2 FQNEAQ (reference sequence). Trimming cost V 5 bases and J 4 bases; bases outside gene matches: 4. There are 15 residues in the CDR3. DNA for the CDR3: TGTGCCAGCAGCCCGACTAGCGGGGAGTACAATGAGCAGTTCTTC. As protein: CASSPTSGEYNEQFF.

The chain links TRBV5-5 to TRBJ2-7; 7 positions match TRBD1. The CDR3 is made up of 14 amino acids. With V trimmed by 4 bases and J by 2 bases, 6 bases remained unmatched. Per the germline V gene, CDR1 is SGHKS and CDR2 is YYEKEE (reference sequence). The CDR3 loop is CASSPQTGPYEQYF. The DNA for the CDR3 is TGTGCCAGCAGCCCACAGACAGGGCCCTACGAGCAGTACTTC.

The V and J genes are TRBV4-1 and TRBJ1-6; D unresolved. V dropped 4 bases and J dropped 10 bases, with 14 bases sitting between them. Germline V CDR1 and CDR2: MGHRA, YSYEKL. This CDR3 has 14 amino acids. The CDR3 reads CASSPLGGVSPLHF. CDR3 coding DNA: TGCGCCAGCAGCCCTCTGGGCGGGGTATCACCCCTCCACTTT.

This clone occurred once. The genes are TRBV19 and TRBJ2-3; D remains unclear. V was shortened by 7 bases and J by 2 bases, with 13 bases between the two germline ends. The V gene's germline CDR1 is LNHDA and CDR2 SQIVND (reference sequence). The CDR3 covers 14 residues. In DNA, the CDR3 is TGTGCCAGTACCAATGAGCCTTTCACAGATACGCAGTATTTT. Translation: CASTNEPFTDTQYF. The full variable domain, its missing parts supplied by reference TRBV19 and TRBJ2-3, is DGGITQSPKYLFRKEGQNVTLSCEQNLNHDAMYWYRQDPGQGLRLIYYSQIVNDFQKGDIAEGYSVSREKKESFPLTVTSAQKNPTAFYLCASTNEPFTDTQYFGPGTRLTVL.